This TCR beta chain was recorded in a study of blood T cell repertoires in COVID-19. Across the whole study: Whether acute or convalescent, the COVID-19 samples came from the United States, Italy and Spain. From T cells, B-cell-depleted T cells, or PBMCs came the material, which was cDNA or gDNA.

This clone was observed a handful of times. Methods used by the authors: The authors estimated nucleated cell counts from reference gene primer amplification. Sequencing used immunoSEQ multiplex PCR; TCRdb keeps in-frame clones, though not all of them. V, J and clone size were drawn from that table, and D and trimming were deduced from the DNA. The sample records under 95,000 clones, roughly 83% being singletons. Per the germline V gene, CDR1 is MDHEN and CDR2 is SYDVKM. Deletions cut 1 base from V and 1 base from J, with 16 bases between. The CDR3 is made up of 17 amino acids. This sequence joins TRBV28 and TRBJ1-1, with a tentative D call TRBD1 (6 bases). Sequencing was carried out using peripheral blood. The clonotype was recovered from a human donor in a cohort sampled during active COVID-19. In nucleotides, the CDR3 is TGTGCCAGCAGTTTATCTTTCCAGGGGCGGTGGAACACTGAAGCTTTCTTT. This sequence encodes CASSLSFQGRWNTEAFF.